The 15 T cell receptor beta chains below come from one sample, sequenced in a study of regulatory T cells in long-lasting Graves disease. As to time point: newly diagnosed GD, antithyroid drugs for less than 3 months. The TCR library was made from RNA extracted from PBMCs. iRepertoire HTBI primers and Arm-PCR of CDR3 regions built TCR beta libraries. TCRdb reprocessed the multiplex PCR reads with MiXCR, giving one entry per CDR3 protein. The sample yields over 400,000 distinct CDR3 sequences, 11% to 15% seen once. This same sample was also part of a study on T cells in Graves' hyperthyroidism and ophthalmopathy.

The sequencing used peripheral blood mononuclear cells (PBMCs), collected at new diagnosis, from a patient treated with antithyroid drugs. These receptors all stem from a woman aged 45-60 years with Graves disease.

The sample holds many counts of this clonotype. The chain joins TRBV10-3 to TRBJ2-3; the match to TRBD1 covers 8 bases. The CDR3 consists of 17 residues. Trimming took 4 bases from V and 5 from J; bases not matched to a gene: 14. Germline CDR1 is ENHRY and CDR2 is SYGVKD. The CDR3 nucleotides read TGTGCCATCAGTGGGGCCCCGGACAGGGTTGGCAGAGATACGCAGTATTTT. Protein: CAISGAPDRVGRDTQYF.

This clonotype showed up just a few times. The rearrangement links TRBV20-1 to TRBJ2-6, with D uncertain. This CDR3 has 11 residues. Germline CDR1 DFQATT, CDR2 SNEGSKA (reference sequence). The CDR3 DNA reads as TGCGGATGTCGAGGGGCCAACGTCCTGACTTTC. This sequence encodes CGCRGANVLTF.

CDR3 coding DNA: TGTGCCAGCAGACGCGGACAGGGGGCTGTTGAAGCTTTCTTT. Translated: CASRRGQGAVEAFF. V usage is TRBV3-1 and J usage is TRBJ1-1; 11 nucleotides match TRBD1. The V and J ends lost 6 bases and 7 bases, in that order; junction bases with no gene match: 7. CDR3 length: 14 amino acids. The germline gives CDR1 LGHDT, CDR2 YNNKEL (reference sequence).

In DNA form, the CDR3 reads TGTGCCAGCAGCACACGGGGACTAGCGGGCGCCAATGAGCAGTTCTTC. The encoded protein is CASSTRGLAGANEQFF. The chain couples TRBV7-2 to TRBJ2-1; TRBD2 matches at 12 bases. Losses at the gene ends were 5 bases for V and 6 bases for J; bases not matched to a gene: 8. CDR1 is SGHTA, CDR2 FQGNSA, per germline. The CDR3 is made up of 16 amino acids. The whole variable domain, filled in from reference TRBV7-2 and TRBJ2-1, reads GAGVSQSPSNKVTEKGKDVELRCDPISGHTALYWYRQSLGQGLEFLIYFQGNSAPDKSGLPSDRFSAERTGGSVSTLTIQRTQQEDSAVYLCASSTRGLAGANEQFFGPGTRLTVL.

This clonotype was recorded many times. The rearrangement uses TRBV12-3 or TRBV12-4 and TRBJ1-2, with D perhaps matching TRBD1 (5 bases). The CDR3 runs 13 residues. Trimming stripped 3 bases from V and 7 bases from J, with 12 bases between. The CDR3 bases are TGTGCCAGCAGTTTTGGACGGGACGCTGGCTACACCTTC. Its protein product is CASSFGRDAGYTF.

This clonotype has a single count. J is TRBJ1-6 and V is TRBV6-2 or TRBV6-3; 8 bases match TRBD1. The length of the CDR3 is 14 residues. Germline CDR1 reads MNHEY; CDR2 reads SVGEGT. Unmatched junction bases numbered 1, after V lost 2 bases and J lost 7 bases. The CDR3 DNA follows: TGTGCCAGCAGTTACCCAGGGGGCAATTCACCCCTCCACTTT. It specifies CASSYPGGNSPLHF.

This clonotype was detected ten times or more. The chain uses TRBV2 and TRBJ1-5, with a possible D match to TRBD1 (5 bases). CDR3 length equals 14 residues. V lost 7 bases, J lost 3 bases, and 13 bases lay in between. Germline-derived CDR1 and CDR2 are SNHLY and FYNNEI. CDR3 coding DNA: TGTGCCAGCACCCAGGAGGGGCCCAATCAGCCCCAGCATTTT. Protein: CASTQEGPNQPQHF.

The V and J genes are TRBV14 and TRBJ2-7, with 12 bases identical to TRBD2. Germline lookup yields CDR1 SGHDN and CDR2 FVKESK. Germline trimming cut 4 bases from V and 1 base from J; bases unmatched to any gene: 5. CDR3 length: 16 residues. The CDR3 sequence: CASSRETSGSSYEQYF. Here the CDR3 DNA reads TGTGCCAGCAGCCGAGAGACTAGCGGGAGTTCCTACGAGCAGTACTTC.

The J gene is TRBJ2-5, the V gene TRBV3-1, with 10 bases fitting TRBD2. CDR1 and CDR2 from the germline V gene are LGHDT and YNNKEL (reference sequence). The length of the CDR3 is 14 residues. Trimming removed 3 bases from V and 3 bases from J; junction bases left unmatched: 1. The CDR3 protein is CASSHTSGKETQYF. CDR3 nucleotides: TGTGCCAGCAGCCACACTAGCGGGAAAGAGACCCAGTACTTC.

This sequence joins TRBV12-3 or TRBV12-4 and TRBJ2-6, with D maybe TRBD1 (5 bases). V dropped 1 base and J dropped 4 bases, with 14 bases sitting between them. CDR3 length: 17 residues. The CDR3 sequence: CASSLDYQGRGANVLTF. For the CDR3, the DNA is TGTGCCAGCAGTTTAGACTACCAGGGTCGAGGGGCCAACGTCCTGACTTTC.

The J gene is TRBJ2-7, the V gene TRBV20-1, with 8 bases identical to TRBD2. Germline-derived CDR1 and CDR2 are DFQATT and SNEGSKA (reference sequence). V was clipped by 4 bases and J by 0 bases; unmatched bases: 17. The CDR3 extends over 18 amino acids. CDR3 sequence (DNA): TGCAGTGCTAACACCCTCTACGGTAGCGGGACGAGCTCCTACGAGCAGTACTTC. It specifies CSANTLYGSGTSSYEQYF.

This clonotype has a count of ten or more. In nucleotides, the CDR3 is TGTGCCAGCAGTGATGGGACCGCCAGCTCCTACGAGCAGTACTTC. Its protein product is CASSDGTASSYEQYF. This sequence joins TRBV6-1 and TRBJ2-7; either TRBD1 or TRBD2 may supply D (5 bases each). In germline, CDR1 is MNHNS, CDR2 SASEGT. Trimming stripped 3 bases from V and 0 bases from J, with 12 bases between. This CDR3 is 15 amino acids long.

The chain employs TRBV5-1 and TRBJ2-5; 8 nucleotides align to TRBD1. V shed 3 bases, J shed 1 base, and the junction held 8 bases outside the gene matches. The CDR3 has 16 amino acids. Germline CDR1 and CDR2: SGHRS and YFSETQ. The CDR3 spells CASSSAPGTGQETQYF. In DNA, the CDR3 is TGCGCCAGCAGCTCGGCCCCAGGGACAGGCCAAGAGACCCAGTACTTC.

This chain connects TRBV10-2 to TRBJ2-5; perhaps TRBD2 as D (6 bases). The germline CDR1 and CDR2 sequences are WSHSY and SAAADI. This CDR3 has 14 residues. Deletions cut 2 bases from V and 3 bases from J, with 10 bases between. For the CDR3, the DNA is TGCGCCAGCAGTGAGGATGGCGGGGAAGAGACCCAGTACTTC. Protein: CASSEDGGEETQYF.

This clonotype was seen many times. The chain uses TRBV28 and TRBJ1-2; D gene unclear. This CDR3 comprises 14 residues. Germline loops: CDR1 MDHEN, CDR2 SYDVKM. V was cut by 5 bases and J by 5 bases, with 15 bases left in between. CDR3 coding DNA: TGTGCCAGCAGTCCACGGACTCTTGGGTATGGCTACACCTTC. It specifies CASSPRTLGYGYTF.